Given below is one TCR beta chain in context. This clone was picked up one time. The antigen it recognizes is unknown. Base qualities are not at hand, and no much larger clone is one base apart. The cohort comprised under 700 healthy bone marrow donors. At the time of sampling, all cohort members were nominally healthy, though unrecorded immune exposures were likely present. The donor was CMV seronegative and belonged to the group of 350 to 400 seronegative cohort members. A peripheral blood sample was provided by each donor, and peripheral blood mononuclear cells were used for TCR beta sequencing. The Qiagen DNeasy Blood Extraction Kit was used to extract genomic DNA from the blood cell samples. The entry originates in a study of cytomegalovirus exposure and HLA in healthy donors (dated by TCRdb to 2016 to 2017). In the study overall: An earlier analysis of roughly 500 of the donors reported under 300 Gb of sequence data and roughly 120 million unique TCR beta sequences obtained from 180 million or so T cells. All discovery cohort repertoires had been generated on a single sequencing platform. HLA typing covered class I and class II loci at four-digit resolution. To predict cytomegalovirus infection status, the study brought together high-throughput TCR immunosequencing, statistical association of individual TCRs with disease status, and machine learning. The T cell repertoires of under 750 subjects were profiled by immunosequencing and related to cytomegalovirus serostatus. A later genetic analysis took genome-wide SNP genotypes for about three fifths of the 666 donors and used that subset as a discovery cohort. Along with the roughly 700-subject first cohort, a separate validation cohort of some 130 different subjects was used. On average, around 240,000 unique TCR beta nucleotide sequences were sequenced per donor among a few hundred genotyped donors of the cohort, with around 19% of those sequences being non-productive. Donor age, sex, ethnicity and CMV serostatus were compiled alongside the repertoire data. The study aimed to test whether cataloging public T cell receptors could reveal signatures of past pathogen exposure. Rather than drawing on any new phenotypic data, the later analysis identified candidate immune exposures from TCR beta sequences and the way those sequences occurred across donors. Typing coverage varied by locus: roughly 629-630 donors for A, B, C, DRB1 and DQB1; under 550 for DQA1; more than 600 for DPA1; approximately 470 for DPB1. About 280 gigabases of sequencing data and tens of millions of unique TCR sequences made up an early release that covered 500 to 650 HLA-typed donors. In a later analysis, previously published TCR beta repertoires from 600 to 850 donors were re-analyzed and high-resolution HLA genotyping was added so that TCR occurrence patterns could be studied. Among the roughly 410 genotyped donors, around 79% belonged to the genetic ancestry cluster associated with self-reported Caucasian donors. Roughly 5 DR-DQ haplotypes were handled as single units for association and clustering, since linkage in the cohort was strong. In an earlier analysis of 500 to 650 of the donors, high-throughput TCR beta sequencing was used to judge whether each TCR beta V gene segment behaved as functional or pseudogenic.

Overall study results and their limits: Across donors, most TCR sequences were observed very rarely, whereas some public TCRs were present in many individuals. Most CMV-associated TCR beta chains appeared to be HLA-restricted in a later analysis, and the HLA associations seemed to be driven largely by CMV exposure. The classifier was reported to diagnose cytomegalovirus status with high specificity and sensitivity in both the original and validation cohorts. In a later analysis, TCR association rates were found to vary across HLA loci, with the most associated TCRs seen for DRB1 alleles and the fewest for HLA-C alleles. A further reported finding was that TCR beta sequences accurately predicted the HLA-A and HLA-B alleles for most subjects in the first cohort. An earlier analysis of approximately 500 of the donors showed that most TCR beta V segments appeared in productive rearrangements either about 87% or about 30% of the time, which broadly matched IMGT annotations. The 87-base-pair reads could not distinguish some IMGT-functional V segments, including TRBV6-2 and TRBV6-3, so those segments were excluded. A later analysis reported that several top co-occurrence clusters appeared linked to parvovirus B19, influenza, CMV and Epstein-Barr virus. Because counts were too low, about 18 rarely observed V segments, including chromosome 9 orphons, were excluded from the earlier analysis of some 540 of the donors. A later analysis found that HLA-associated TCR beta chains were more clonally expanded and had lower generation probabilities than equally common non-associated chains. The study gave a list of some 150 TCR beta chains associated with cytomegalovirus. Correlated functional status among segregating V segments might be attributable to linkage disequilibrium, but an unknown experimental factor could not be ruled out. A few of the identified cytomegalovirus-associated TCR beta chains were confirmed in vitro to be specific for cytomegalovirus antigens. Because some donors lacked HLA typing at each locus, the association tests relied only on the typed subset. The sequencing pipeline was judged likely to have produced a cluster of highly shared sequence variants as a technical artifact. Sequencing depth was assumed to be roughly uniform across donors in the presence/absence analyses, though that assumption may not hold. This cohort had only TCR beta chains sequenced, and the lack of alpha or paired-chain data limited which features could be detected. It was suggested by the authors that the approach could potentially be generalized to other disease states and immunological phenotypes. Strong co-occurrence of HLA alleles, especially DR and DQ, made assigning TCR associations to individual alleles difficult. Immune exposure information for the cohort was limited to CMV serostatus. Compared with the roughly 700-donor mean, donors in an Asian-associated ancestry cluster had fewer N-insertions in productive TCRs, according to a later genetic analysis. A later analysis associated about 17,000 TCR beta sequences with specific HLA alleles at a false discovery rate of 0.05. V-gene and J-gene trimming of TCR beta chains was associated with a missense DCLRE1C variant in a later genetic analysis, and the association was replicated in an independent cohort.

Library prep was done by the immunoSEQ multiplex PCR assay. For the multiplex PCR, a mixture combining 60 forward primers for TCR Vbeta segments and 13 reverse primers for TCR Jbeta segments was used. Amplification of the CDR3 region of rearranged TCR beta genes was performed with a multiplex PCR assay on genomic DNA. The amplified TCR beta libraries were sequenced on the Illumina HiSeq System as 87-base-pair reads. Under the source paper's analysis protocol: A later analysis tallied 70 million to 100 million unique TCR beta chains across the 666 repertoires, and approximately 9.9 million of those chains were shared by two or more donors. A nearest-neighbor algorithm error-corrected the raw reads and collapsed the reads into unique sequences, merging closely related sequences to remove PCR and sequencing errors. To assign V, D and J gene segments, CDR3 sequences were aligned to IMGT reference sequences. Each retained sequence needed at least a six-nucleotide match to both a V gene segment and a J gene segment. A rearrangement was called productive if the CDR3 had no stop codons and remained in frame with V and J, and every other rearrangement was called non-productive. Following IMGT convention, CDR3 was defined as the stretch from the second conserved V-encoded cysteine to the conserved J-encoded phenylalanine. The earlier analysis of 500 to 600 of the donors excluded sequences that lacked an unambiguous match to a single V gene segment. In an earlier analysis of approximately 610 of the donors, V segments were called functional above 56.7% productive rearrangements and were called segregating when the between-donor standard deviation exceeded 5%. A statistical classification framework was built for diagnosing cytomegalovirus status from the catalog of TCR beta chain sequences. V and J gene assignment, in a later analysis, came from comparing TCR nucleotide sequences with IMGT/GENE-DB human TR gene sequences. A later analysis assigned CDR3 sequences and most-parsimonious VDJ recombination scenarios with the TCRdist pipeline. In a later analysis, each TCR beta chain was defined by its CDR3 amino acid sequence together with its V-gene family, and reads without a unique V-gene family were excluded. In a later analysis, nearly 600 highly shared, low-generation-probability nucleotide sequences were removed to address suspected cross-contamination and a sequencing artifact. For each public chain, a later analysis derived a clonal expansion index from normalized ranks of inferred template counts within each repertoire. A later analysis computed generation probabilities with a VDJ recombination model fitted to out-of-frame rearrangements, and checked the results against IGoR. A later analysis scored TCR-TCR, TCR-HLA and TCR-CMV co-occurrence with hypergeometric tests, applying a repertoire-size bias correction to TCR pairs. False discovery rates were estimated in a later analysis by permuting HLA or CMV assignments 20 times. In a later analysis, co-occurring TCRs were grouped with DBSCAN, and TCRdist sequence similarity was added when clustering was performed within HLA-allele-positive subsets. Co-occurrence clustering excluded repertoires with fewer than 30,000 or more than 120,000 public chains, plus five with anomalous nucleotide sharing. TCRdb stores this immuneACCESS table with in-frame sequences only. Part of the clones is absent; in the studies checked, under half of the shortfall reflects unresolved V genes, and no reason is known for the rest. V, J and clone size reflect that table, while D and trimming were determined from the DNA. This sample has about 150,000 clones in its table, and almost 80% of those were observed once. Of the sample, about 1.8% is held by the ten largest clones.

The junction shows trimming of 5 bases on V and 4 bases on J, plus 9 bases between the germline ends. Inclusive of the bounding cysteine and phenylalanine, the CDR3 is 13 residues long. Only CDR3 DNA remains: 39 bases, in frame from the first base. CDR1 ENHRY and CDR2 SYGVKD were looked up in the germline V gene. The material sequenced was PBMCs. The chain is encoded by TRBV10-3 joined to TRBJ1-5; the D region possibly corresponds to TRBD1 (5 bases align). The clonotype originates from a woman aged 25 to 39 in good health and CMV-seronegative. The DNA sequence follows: TGTGCCATCAGTCTGACAGCAAATCAGCCCCAGCATTTT. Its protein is CAISLTANQPQHF.